The 6 T cell receptor beta chains below were found in one sample sequenced in a study of CD8+ T cells in alopecia areata. Extracted from the samples, RNA was reverse transcribed into cDNA to serve as the sequencing template. Data came from immunoSEQ multiplex PCR; TCRdb stores just in-frame clones and leaves some out. Of 150,000 to 200,000 clones listed, around 55% are singletons. Sequencing used CD4+ T cells sorted from blood. The receptors derive from a human donor in good health.

The gene calls are TRBV7-2 and TRBJ2-7; possibly TRBD2 for D (6 bases). Germline CDR1 is SGHTA and CDR2 is FQGNSA. The CDR3 is 13 residues long. V gave up 4 bases and J gave up 3 bases, with 10 bases separating them. The CDR3 spells CASSSSVGYEQYF. In DNA, the CDR3 is TGTGCCAGCAGCTCTAGCGTAGGCTACGAGCAGTACTTC.

The V gene is TRBV6-6, the J gene TRBJ1-1; D gene ambiguous. Trimming removed 10 bases at V and 1 base at J, with 10 bases between. Per germline, CDR1 MNHNY and CDR2 SVGAGI (reference sequence). The CDR3 covers 12 residues. This chain's CDR3 is CATSPGNTEAFF. CDR3 in DNA: TGTGCCACCTCCCCCGGGAACACTGAAGCTTTCTTT.

The chain combines TRBV30 with TRBJ1-2; D gene uncertain. The ends were cut back, 2 bases at V and 3 bases at J, with 4 bases in the middle. CDR1 is GTSNPN and CDR2 is SVGIG in the germline V gene (reference sequence). The length of the CDR3 is 11 residues. CDR3 coding DNA: TGTGCCTGGAGTAGATACTATGGCTACACCTTC. Its translation is CAWSRYYGYTF.

The V gene is TRBV11-3, the J gene TRBJ1-5; no firm D call. The V and J ends lost 0 bases and 2 bases respectively, with 8 bases between them. The CDR3 is 15 residues long. Germline CDR1 is SGHNT and CDR2 is YENEEA. CDR3 nucleotides: TGTGCCAGCAGCTTAGATCGGAGAGGCAATCAGCCCCAGCATTTT. It specifies CASSLDRRGNQPQHF.

This clone turned up a few times. The V call is TRBV5-6, the J call TRBJ2-5; D gene ambiguous. In germline, CDR1 is SGHDT, CDR2 YYEEEE. The CDR3 is 13 amino acids. Deletions cut 0 bases from V and 5 bases from J, with 8 bases between. The CDR3: CASSLASDETQYF. The CDR3 DNA reads as TGTGCCAGCAGCTTGGCCAGTGACGAGACCCAGTACTTC. Using reference TRBV5-6 and TRBJ2-5 for the parts outside the CDR3, the full variable domain is DAGVTQSPTHLIKTRGQQVTLRCSPKSGHDTVSWYQQALGQGPQFIFQYYEEEERQRGNFPDRFSGHQFPNYSSELNVNALLLGDSALYLCASSLASDETQYFGPGTRLLVL.

This clone was seen only a few times. The rearrangement uses TRBV4-2 and TRBJ2-2; the match to TRBD2 covers 9 bases. The J segment lost 3 bases and the V segment lost 1 base, leaving 0 bases of the junction unmatched. The CDR3 contains 15 residues. Per germline, CDR1 LGHNA and CDR2 YNFKEQ. The CDR3 sequence is CASSQGTSDTGELFF. CDR3 coding DNA: TGTGCCAGCAGCCAAGGGACTAGCGACACCGGGGAGCTGTTTTTT.